Below, 17 T cell receptor beta chains from the same sample are listed, as sequenced in a study of response to subunit inactivated influenza vaccine (dated by TCRdb to between 2017 and 2018). The library was generated by RT-PCR. TCRdb records Illumina HiSeq 2500 as the sequencer. TCRdb ran its own pipeline on the public reads, namely fastp trimming at Q25 and MiXCR clone calling, and kept in-frame beta chains. Rows are unified per CDR3 protein, each entry keeping the most common DNA and genes. This sample lists hundreds of thousands of distinct CDR3 sequences; 7.6% were detected once. The ten largest clones capture 10% to 15% of the sample. The source material was PBMCs from blood, sampled 23 months after vaccination. The receptors were gathered from a man aged 45-69 years who received an inactivated influenza vaccine. Donor details come from another sample of the same person, matched by shared clones.

In this sample, this clonotype turned up many times. This chain connects TRBV6-1 to TRBJ2-3; D ambiguous. The V and J ends lost 6 bases and 0 bases respectively, with 19 bases between them. CDR3 length: 17 amino acids. Germline lookup yields CDR1 MNHNS and CDR2 SASEGT. CDR3 nucleotides: TGTGCCAGCAGCCGAATTAGAGCTGTCACGAGCACAGATACGCAGTATTTT. This sequence encodes CASSRIRAVTSTDTQYF.

This chain joins TRBV12-3 or TRBV12-4 and TRBJ2-7; D is perhaps TRBD1 or TRBD2 (5 bases each). Trimming cost V 5 bases and J 6 bases, with 17 bases left between them. The CDR3 runs to 14 residues. Here the CDR3 reads CASSTAGTRSEQYF. Written as DNA, the CDR3 is TGTGCCAGCAGTACCGCCGGGACCCGCTCCGAGCAGTACTTC.

This clonotype was counted ten times or more. The CDR3 DNA is TGCGCCAGCAGCCAAGAAGGAACATTGGATGAGCAGTTCTTC. This translates into CASSQEGTLDEQFF. The chain couples TRBV4-3 to TRBJ2-1, with D unresolved. The V end was cut by 0 bases, the J end by 8 bases, with 11 bases between. The CDR3 has 14 residues. Per the germline V gene, CDR1 is LGHNA and CDR2 is YSLEER.

This clonotype was found many times. This chain uses TRBV20-1 with TRBJ2-7; D is unclear. V was cut by 3 bases and J by 3 bases, with 9 bases left in between. Germline values: CDR1 DFQATT, CDR2 SNEGSKA (reference sequence). CDR3 size: 12 residues. In DNA, the CDR3 is TGCAGTGCTAGGAGTCAGCGCTACGAGCAGTACTTC. Its protein is CSARSQRYEQYF.

V and J are TRBV6-2 or TRBV6-3 and TRBJ1-2; possibly TRBD1 for D (5 bases). The CDR3 loop spans 13 amino acids. Per germline, CDR1 MNHEY and CDR2 SVGEGT. V gave up 6 bases and J gave up 7 bases, with 15 bases separating them. CDR3 nucleotides: TGTGCCAGCAGCTTGACAAGGGGTTTTGGCTACACCTTC. It yields the protein CASSLTRGFGYTF.

The chain is built from TRBV24-1 and TRBJ2-7; the D gene is possibly TRBD1 (5 bases). CDR1 is KGHDR, CDR2 SFDVKD, per germline. Trimming stripped 2 bases from V and 3 bases from J, with 10 bases between. The CDR3 covers 14 residues. The DNA of the CDR3 is TGTGCCACCAGTGATTACGACAGAATCTACGAGCAGTACTTC. Protein: CATSDYDRIYEQYF.

This clonotype has at least ten counts. CDR3 sequence: CSVGSAGGNNEQFF. In DNA, the CDR3 is TGCAGCGTTGGGTCGGCGGGAGGAAACAATGAGCAGTTCTTC. The V call is TRBV29-1, the J call TRBJ2-1; 8 positions match TRBD2. Germline V gives CDR1 SQVTM, CDR2 ANQGSEA. This CDR3 has 14 residues. The V and J ends lost 4 bases and 5 bases, in that order; junction bases with no gene match: 7.

This clonotype was picked up a small number of times. The V call is TRBV12-3 or TRBV12-4, the J call TRBJ1-2; D may be TRBD1 (5 bases). Trimming took off 3 bases at V and 6 bases at J, with 14 bases between the two ends. This CDR3 region has 14 residues. CDR3 sequence reads: CASSFGAGGDGYTF. In nucleotides, the CDR3 is TGTGCCAGCAGTTTTGGGGCAGGAGGGGATGGCTACACCTTC.

This clonotype was counted at least ten times. The genes are TRBV2 and TRBJ2-7, with 7 bases identical to TRBD1. Germline loops: CDR1 SNHLY, CDR2 FYNNEI. This CDR3 is built from 13 residues. Trimming cost V 6 bases and J 3 bases; bases outside gene matches: 5. CDR3 DNA: TGTGCCAGCAGAGAGACAGGGCACTACGAGCAGTACTTC. Translation: CASRETGHYEQYF.

J is TRBJ1-3 and V is TRBV9; no definite D call. This CDR3 has 17 amino acids. Per the germline V gene, CDR1 is SGDLS and CDR2 is YYNGEE. Between the trimmed V and J ends, which lost 4 bases and 0 bases, there was a span of 17 bases. CDR3 nucleotide sequence: TGTGCCAGCAGCCTCAATCCCGGGTCGCGCTCTGGAAACACCATATATTTT. Protein: CASSLNPGSRSGNTIYF.

The rearrangement joins TRBV5-5 to TRBJ2-2; tentatively, D is TRBD2 (5 bases). CDR1 SGHKS and CDR2 YYEKEE come from the germline V gene (reference sequence). Trimming stripped 5 bases from V and 0 bases from J, with 14 bases between. The CDR3 covers 16 residues. The DNA of the CDR3 is TGTGCCAGCAGGTTCCAAACCGGGACGAACACCGGGGAGCTGTTTTTT. Its protein is CASRFQTGTNTGELFF.

This clonotype was observed a handful of times. The V call is TRBV20-1, the J call TRBJ2-7, with D uncertain. This CDR3 spans 15 amino acids. Germline CDR1 DFQATT, CDR2 SNEGSKA (reference sequence). Trimming left V 0 bases short and J 2 bases short, with 14 bases between. For the CDR3, the DNA is TGCAGTGCTAGAGATCCGCGGACGGAGACCTACGAGCAGTACTTC. This codes for CSARDPRTETYEQYF.

Many counts were recorded for this clonotype. The rearrangement joins TRBV3-1 to TRBJ2-1; TRBD2 matches at 9 bases. V was pared by 3 bases and J by 0 bases, with 6 bases of the junction left unmatched. The CDR3 consists of 17 residues. CDR1 and CDR2 (germline): LGHDT, YNNKEL (reference sequence). The CDR3 DNA reads TGTGCCAGCAGCCAGGATGGGACTAGCCTCTCCTACAATGAGCAGTTCTTC. This translates into CASSQDGTSLSYNEQFF.

The gene calls are TRBV7-6 and TRBJ2-7; weak D call: TRBD1 (6 bases). This CDR3 is 15 amino acids long. Trimming removed 5 bases from V and 4 bases from J, with 18 bases in between. Germline V CDR1 and CDR2: SGHVS, FNYEAQ. CDR3 DNA: TGTGCCAGCAGCCCGCAGGGGCCTGAGATTTACGAGCAGTACTTC. It yields the protein CASSPQGPEIYEQYF.

This clonotype has a count of ten or more. The chain links TRBV14 to TRBJ2-1, with D uncertain. Germline values: CDR1 SGHDN, CDR2 FVKESK. The CDR3 spans 16 residues. V dropped 3 bases and J dropped 1 base, with 13 bases sitting between them. CDR3 in amino acids: CASSHLGSGSYNEQFF. The CDR3, as DNA: TGTGCCAGCAGCCATCTGGGCTCTGGGTCCTACAATGAGCAGTTCTTC.

This clonotype came up a few times. The V gene is TRBV20-1, the J gene TRBJ2-7; 10 positions agree with TRBD2. The CDR3 spans 15 residues. The V and J ends lost 6 bases and 3 bases, in that order; junction bases with no gene match: 11. The germline V gene has CDR1 DFQATT and CDR2 SNEGSKA (reference sequence). The CDR3 sequence: CSAEWASGGNYEQYF. The CDR3 DNA sequence: TGCAGTGCAGAATGGGCTAGCGGGGGAAACTACGAGCAGTACTTC.

This chain uses TRBV6-1 with TRBJ1-4, with 9 nucleotides matching TRBD1. Germline trimming cut 4 bases from V and 0 bases from J; bases unmatched to any gene: 9. The CDR3 length is 18 residues. Germline V gives CDR1 MNHNS, CDR2 SASEGT. CDR3 sequence reads: CASSGHRGQGPTNEKLFF. DNA of the CDR3: TGTGCCAGCAGTGGACACCGGGGACAGGGACCAACTAATGAAAAACTGTTTTTT.